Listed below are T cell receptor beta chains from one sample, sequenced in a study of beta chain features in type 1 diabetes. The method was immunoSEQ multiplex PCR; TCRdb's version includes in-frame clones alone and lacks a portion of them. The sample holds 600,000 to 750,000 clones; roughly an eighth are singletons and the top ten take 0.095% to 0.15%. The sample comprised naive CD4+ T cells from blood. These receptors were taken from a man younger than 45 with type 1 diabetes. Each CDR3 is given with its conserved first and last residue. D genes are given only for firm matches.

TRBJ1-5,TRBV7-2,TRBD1,CASSLEPGQFSNQPQHF
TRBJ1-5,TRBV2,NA,CASSGRVSNQPQHF
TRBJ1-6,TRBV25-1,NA,CASSERVWNSPLHF
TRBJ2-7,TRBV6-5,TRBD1,CASSRRQGVYEQYF
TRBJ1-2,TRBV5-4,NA,CASSPQGYYGYTF
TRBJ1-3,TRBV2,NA,CASSDNRATSGNTIYF
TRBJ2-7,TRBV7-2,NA,CASSAGQLTSYEQYF
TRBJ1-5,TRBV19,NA,CASSIPLGNQPQHF
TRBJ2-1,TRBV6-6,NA,CACRRDPYNEQFF
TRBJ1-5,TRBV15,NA,CATSPTGDQPQHF
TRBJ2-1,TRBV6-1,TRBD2,CASSAQEAAGLAGDNEQFF
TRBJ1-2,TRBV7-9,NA,CASSPDFEALDTF
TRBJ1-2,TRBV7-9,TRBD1,CASSFGQGYGYTF
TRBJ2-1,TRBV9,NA,CASSVALDEQFF